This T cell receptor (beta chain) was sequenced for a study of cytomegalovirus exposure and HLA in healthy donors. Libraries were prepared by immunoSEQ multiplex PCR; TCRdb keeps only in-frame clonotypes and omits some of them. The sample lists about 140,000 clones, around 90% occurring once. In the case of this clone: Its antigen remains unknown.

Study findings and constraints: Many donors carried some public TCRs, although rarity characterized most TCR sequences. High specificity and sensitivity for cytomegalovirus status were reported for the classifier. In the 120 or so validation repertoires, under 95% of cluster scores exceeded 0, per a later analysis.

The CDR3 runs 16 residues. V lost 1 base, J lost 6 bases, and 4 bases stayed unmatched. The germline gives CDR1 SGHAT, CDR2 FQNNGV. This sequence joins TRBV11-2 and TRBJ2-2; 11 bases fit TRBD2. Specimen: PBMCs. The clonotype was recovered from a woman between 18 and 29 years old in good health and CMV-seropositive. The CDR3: CASSLGLAGPSGELFF. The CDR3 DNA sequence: TGTGCCAGCAGCTTAGGACTAGCGGGGCCCTCCGGGGAGCTGTTTTTT.